Below, 21 T cell receptor beta chains from the same sample are listed, as sequenced in a study of T cell responses to AZD1222 COVID-19 vaccine. TCRdb's copy holds only in-frame clones and misses some; the assay was immunoSEQ multiplex PCR. The sample holds about 100,000 clones, approximately 90% seen once. The sample was peripheral blood, taken on day 0 of AZD1222 vaccination. Receptor source: an adult in good health.

The rearrangement uses TRBV19 and TRBJ1-1; D gene ambiguous. The CDR3 extends over 11 amino acids. The germline V gene encodes CDR1 LNHDA and CDR2 SQIVND (reference sequence). V lost 2 bases, J lost 8 bases, and 6 bases lay in between. The CDR3 nucleotides read TGTGCCAGTAGTATAAGATGGGAAGCTTTCTTT. Translating it yields CASSIRWEAFF.

In this sample, this clone turned up once. The chain uses TRBV6-1 and TRBJ1-1, with D unclear. Germline V gene lookup returns CDR1 MNHNS and CDR2 SASEGT. There are 19 residues in the CDR3. The V end was cut by 0 bases, the J end by 1 base, with 21 bases between. This CDR3 reads CASSEASAALYFGNTEAFF. In nucleotides, the CDR3 is TGTGCCAGCAGTGAAGCTTCCGCAGCCTTGTACTTCGGGAACACTGAAGCTTTCTTT.

The chain carries TRBV7-3 and TRBJ1-1; D call uncertain. The CDR3 loop spans 14 amino acids. Germline lookup yields CDR1 SGHTA and CDR2 FQGTGA. Trimming pared 5 bases from V and 2 bases from J, leaving 12 bases between. In nucleotides, the CDR3 is TGTGCCAGCAGCCTAAACGGTGGAAACACTGAAGCTTTCTTT. This gives the protein CASSLNGGNTEAFF.

V is TRBV14 and J is TRBJ2-1; 14 bases align to TRBD2. Germline V CDR1 and CDR2: SGHDN, FVKESK. V lost 1 base, J lost 15 bases, and 5 bases stayed unmatched. The CDR3 extends over 14 amino acids. This chain's CDR3 is CASSQAGLAGAMFF. In DNA, the CDR3 is TGTGCCAGCAGCCAAGCGGGACTAGCGGGAGCGATGTTCTTC.

The rearrangement uses TRBV3-1 (or the pseudogene TRBV3-2) and TRBJ2-3; 9 bases are shared with TRBD2. CDR3 length equals 17 residues. CDR1 and CDR2 from the germline V gene are LGHDT and YNNKEL (reference sequence). J gave up 10 bases and V 6 bases, and 20 bases lay outside the gene matches. The CDR3 sequence is CASSSTSGPYPSVSQYF. The CDR3 DNA reads TGTGCCAGCAGTAGCACTAGCGGGCCATACCCGTCGGTATCGCAGTATTTT.

The J gene is TRBJ2-5, the V gene TRBV5-5; D is possibly TRBD1 or TRBD2 (5 bases each). CDR3 size: 12 residues. Per the germline V gene, CDR1 is SGHKS and CDR2 is YYEKEE (reference sequence). V was pared by 7 bases and J by 4 bases, with 11 bases between. Here the CDR3 reads CASSPRGETQYF. The CDR3 region has the DNA TGTGCCAGCTCCCCGAGGGGAGAGACCCAGTACTTC. The full variable domain, rest sourced from reference TRBV5-5 and TRBJ2-5, is DAGVTQSPTHLIKTRGQQVTLRCSPISGHKSVSWYQQVLGQGPQFIFQYYEKEERGRGNFPDRFSARQFPNYSSELNVNALLLGDSALYLCASSPRGETQYFGPGTRLLVL.

J is TRBJ2-5 and V is TRBV4-3; D is uncertain. CDR3 size: 15 residues. Trimming took off 1 base at V and 5 bases at J, with 14 bases between the two ends. Germline CDR1 reads LGHNA; CDR2 reads YSLEER. CDR3 sequence reads: CASSQARTLSETQYF. The CDR3 DNA sequence: TGCGCCAGCAGCCAAGCCCGTACACTCTCCGAGACCCAGTACTTC.

This clone was counted once. This chain joins TRBV7-2 and TRBJ2-1; no clear D gene. V dropped 4 bases and J dropped 5 bases, with 3 bases sitting between them. This CDR3 has 11 amino acids. Germline CDR1 and CDR2: SGHTA and FQGNSA. The CDR3: CASSSHNEQFF. CDR3 coding DNA: TGTGCCAGCAGCTCACACAATGAGCAGTTCTTC.

The chain has TRBV3-1 (or the pseudogene TRBV3-2) and TRBJ1-2; tentative D call: TRBD1 (5 bases). The CDR3 runs 13 residues. The germline CDR1 and CDR2 sequences are LGHDT and YNNKEL (reference sequence). The ends were cut back, 4 bases at V and 4 bases at J, with 10 bases in the middle. The CDR3 region is CASSPRGVYGYTF. The CDR3 DNA reads TGTGCCAGCAGCCCTCGGGGGGTCTATGGCTACACCTTC.

The V gene is TRBV28, the J gene TRBJ2-5; D is unresolved. The V gene's germline CDR1 is MDHEN and CDR2 SYDVKM. This CDR3 is 16 amino acids long. The V gene lost 5 bases and the J gene lost 8 bases, with 24 bases spanning the gap. The DNA of the CDR3 is TGTGCCAGCAGTGCCCGGACGGGCCGGGTCGCGGACACCCAGTACTTC. Its protein is CASSARTGRVADTQYF.

In this sample, this clone turned up once. This chain connects TRBV9 to TRBJ1-5; D unclear. There are 14 residues in the CDR3. V lost 2 bases, J lost 5 bases, and 11 bases lay in between. From germline, CDR1 is SGDLS and CDR2 YYNGEE. The DNA of the CDR3 is TGTGCCAGCAGCGTGGGCCAGTTAGATCAGCCCCAGCATTTT. Translating gives CASSVGQLDQPQHF.

V is TRBV6-2 or TRBV6-3 and J is TRBJ2-1, with 12 bases matching TRBD2. Trimming took 5 bases from V and 0 from J; bases not matched to a gene: 5. Per germline, CDR1 MNHEY and CDR2 SVGEGT. The CDR3 extends over 17 amino acids. CDR3 region: CASSTLAGGSSYNEQFF. The CDR3 nucleotides are TGTGCCAGCAGTACACTAGCGGGAGGTAGCTCCTACAATGAGCAGTTCTTC.

V is TRBV9 and J is TRBJ2-1, with 10 bases aligning to TRBD2. The V gene end was trimmed by 4 bases and the J gene end by 4 bases; junction bases not matched to a gene: 17. The CDR3 runs to 19 residues. Germline V lookup: CDR1 SGDLS, CDR2 YYNGEE. CDR3 loop: CASSPQKLAGSGTYNEQFF. CDR3 sequence (DNA): TGTGCCAGCAGCCCCCAGAAACTAGCGGGATCGGGTACTTACAATGAGCAGTTCTTC.

The J gene is TRBJ1-1, the V gene TRBV19; tentative D call: TRBD1 (5 bases). Trimming removed 3 bases from V and 10 bases from J, with 12 bases in between. The CDR3 is 12 amino acids. Germline V gene lookup returns CDR1 LNHDA and CDR2 SQIVND (reference sequence). The CDR3: CASSIGTSGAFF. In nucleotides, the CDR3 is TGTGCCAGTAGTATCGGGACCTCCGGAGCTTTCTTT.

The gene calls are TRBV4-1 and TRBJ1-1; tentative D call: TRBD1 (5 bases). Between the trimmed V and J ends, which lost 4 bases and 0 bases, there was a span of 18 bases. Germline CDR1 and CDR2: MGHRA and YSYEKL. The CDR3 is 17 residues long. The CDR3 here is CASSRGGVFAVNTEAFF. The CDR3, as DNA: TGCGCCAGCAGCCGGGGCGGGGTTTTCGCCGTGAACACTGAAGCTTTCTTT.

The rearrangement links TRBV27 to TRBJ1-2, with 8 bases that match TRBD1. J was trimmed by 5 bases and V by 3 bases; bases with no gene match: 8. CDR1 MNHEY and CDR2 SMNVEV come from the germline V gene (reference sequence). The CDR3 runs to 15 residues. The CDR3 is CASSLNRGMGYGYTF. CDR3 nucleotide sequence: TGTGCCAGCAGTTTGAACAGGGGGATGGGGTATGGCTACACCTTC.

This chain links TRBV4-3 with TRBJ1-4, with 7 bases matching TRBD1. Trimming cost V 4 bases and J 4 bases; bases outside gene matches: 9. The CDR3 is 16 residues long. The germline V gene has CDR1 LGHNA and CDR2 YSLEER. CDR3 nucleotides: TGCGCCAGCAGCCCCTCACGGACAGGAGGTAATGAAAAACTGTTTTTT. Protein sequence: CASSPSRTGGNEKLFF.

The chain links TRBV19 to TRBJ2-1; either TRBD1 or TRBD2 may supply D (5 bases each). This CDR3 comprises 12 residues. Germline CDR1 is LNHDA and CDR2 is SQIVND (reference sequence). Trimming cost V 7 bases and J 9 bases, with 13 bases left between them. The CDR3 protein is CASKPPGGEQFF. In DNA, the CDR3 is TGTGCCAGTAAACCGCCTGGGGGTGAGCAGTTCTTC.

J is TRBJ1-5 and V is TRBV19; the D gene is possibly TRBD1 (5 bases). Trimming shortened V by 10 bases and J by 2 bases, and 15 bases separated the two germline ends. Germline V gene data show CDR1 as LNHDA and CDR2 as SQIVND (reference sequence). The CDR3 covers 14 residues. CDR3 DNA: TGTGCCACCGGGGGGGGAAGTGGCAATCAGCCCCAGCATTTT. Translated: CATGGGSGNQPQHF.

This chain uses TRBV15 with TRBJ2-5; the D gene is possibly TRBD2 (6 bases). V was clipped by 5 bases and J by 5 bases, with 12 bases between them. This CDR3 spans 13 amino acids. From germline, CDR1 is LNHNV and CDR2 YYDKDF (reference sequence). The CDR3 nucleotides read TGTGCCACCAGCTTGCGGGACGGCGAGACCCAGTACTTC. It is translated as CATSLRDGETQYF.

This chain uses TRBV5-4 with TRBJ1-3, with 8 bases that match TRBD1. J gave up 4 bases and V 4 bases, and 7 bases lay outside the gene matches. The CDR3 consists of 15 residues. CDR1 is SGHNT, CDR2 YYREEE, per germline (reference sequence). The CDR3 nucleotides are TGTGCCAGCAGCGTGATGACAGGGGCAGGAAACACCATATATTTT. Translating gives CASSVMTGAGNTIYF.